Given below is one T cell receptor beta chain in context. Its antigen is unidentified. This sample is part of a study of radiotherapy plus CTLA-4 blockade in lung cancer. The CDR3 runs 19 residues. With 0 bases clipped from V and 5 bases from J, the junction kept 16 bases outside the gene matches. Looked up from germline, CDR1 is LNHNV and CDR2 is YYDKDF (reference sequence). Sequencing was performed with immunoSEQ multiplex PCR; in TCRdb, only in-frame clones are kept and a portion is missing. The repertoire has 70,000 to 95,000 clones, approximately 80% of them found once; the top ten carry more than 14%. Study conclusions and caveats: Interferon-beta and early blood T cell clone dynamics reportedly predicted response best.

V is TRBV15 and J is TRBJ1-1; 9 positions match TRBD1. The TCR comes from a human donor with non-small cell lung cancer that progressed on radiotherapy plus ipilimumab. Material: peripheral blood, obtained from a patient treated with radiotherapy plus ipilimumab. CDR3 in DNA: TGTGCCACCAGCAGAGATCCAGGACAGGGGACCCGGTGGGGGACTGAAGCTTTCTTT. Translation: CATSRDPGQGTRWGTEAFF.